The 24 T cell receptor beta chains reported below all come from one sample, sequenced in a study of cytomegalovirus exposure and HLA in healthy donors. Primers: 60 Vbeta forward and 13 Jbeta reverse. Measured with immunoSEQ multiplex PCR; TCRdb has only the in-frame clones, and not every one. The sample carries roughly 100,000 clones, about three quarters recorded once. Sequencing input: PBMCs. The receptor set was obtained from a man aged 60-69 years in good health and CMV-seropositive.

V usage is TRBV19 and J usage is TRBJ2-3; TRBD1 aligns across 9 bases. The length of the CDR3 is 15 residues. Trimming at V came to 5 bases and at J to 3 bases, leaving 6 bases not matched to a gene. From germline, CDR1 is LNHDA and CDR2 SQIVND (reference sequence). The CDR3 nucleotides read TGTGCCAGTAGTTCGGACAGGGGACGGACAGATACGCAGTATTTT. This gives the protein CASSSDRGRTDTQYF.

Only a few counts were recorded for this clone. The DNA for the CDR3 is TGTGCCAGCAGTGAACGGGCGGGGAGCGATGAGCAGTTCTTC. Translated: CASSERAGSDEQFF. The chain employs TRBV6-4 and TRBJ2-1, with D tentatively TRBD2 (6 bases). Trimming took 3 bases from V and 8 from J, leaving 14 bases between them. The CDR3 has 14 residues. Germline-derived CDR1 and CDR2 are MRHNA and SNTAGT.

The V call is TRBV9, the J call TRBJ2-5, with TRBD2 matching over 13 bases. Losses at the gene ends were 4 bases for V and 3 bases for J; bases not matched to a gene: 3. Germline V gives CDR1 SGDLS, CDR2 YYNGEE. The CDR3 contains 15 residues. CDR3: CASSPGLAGEETQYF. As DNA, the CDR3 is TGTGCCAGCAGCCCTGGACTAGCGGGGGAAGAGACCCAGTACTTC.

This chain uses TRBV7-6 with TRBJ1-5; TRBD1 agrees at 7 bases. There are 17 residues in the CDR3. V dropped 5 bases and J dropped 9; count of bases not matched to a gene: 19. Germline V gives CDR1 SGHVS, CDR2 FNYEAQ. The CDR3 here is CASSPTSGQRTSLPQHF. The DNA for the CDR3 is TGTGCCAGCAGCCCCACATCGGGACAGCGGACTTCTTTGCCCCAGCATTTT.

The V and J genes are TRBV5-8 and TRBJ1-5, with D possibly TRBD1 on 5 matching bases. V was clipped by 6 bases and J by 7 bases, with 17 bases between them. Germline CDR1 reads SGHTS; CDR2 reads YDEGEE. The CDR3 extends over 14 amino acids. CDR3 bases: TGTGCCAGCACCGAGCGGGGATCAGGGCAGCCCCAGCATTTT. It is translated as CASTERGSGQPQHF.

The CDR3 protein is CASSYSPGARQPQHF. The DNA for the CDR3 is TGTGCCAGCAGTTACTCTCCAGGGGCTCGGCAGCCCCAGCATTTT. The gene calls are TRBV6-5 and TRBJ1-5, with D possibly matching TRBD1 (6 bases). The CDR3 contains 15 residues. Trimming removed 0 bases from V and 7 bases from J, with 13 bases in between. Germline CDR1 and CDR2: MNHEY and SVGAGI.

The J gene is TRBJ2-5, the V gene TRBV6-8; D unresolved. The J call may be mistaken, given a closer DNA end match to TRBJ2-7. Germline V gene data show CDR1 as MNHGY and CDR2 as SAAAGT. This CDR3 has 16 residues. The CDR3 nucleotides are TGTGCCAGCAGAGAGTACGTCGCCCTACTAACCTACGAGCAGTACTTC. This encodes CASREYVALLTYEQYF.

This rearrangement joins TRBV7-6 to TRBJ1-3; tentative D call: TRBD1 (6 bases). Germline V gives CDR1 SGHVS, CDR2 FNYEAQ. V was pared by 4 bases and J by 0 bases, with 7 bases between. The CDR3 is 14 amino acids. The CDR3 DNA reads TGTGCCAGCAGCTCACAGGGCTCTGGAAACACCATATATTTT. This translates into CASSSQGSGNTIYF.

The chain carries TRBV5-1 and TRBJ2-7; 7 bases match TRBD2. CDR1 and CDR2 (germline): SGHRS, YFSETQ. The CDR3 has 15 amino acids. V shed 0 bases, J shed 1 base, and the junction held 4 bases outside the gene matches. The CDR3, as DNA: TGCGCCAGCAGCTTGGCAAGCGGGGCTTCCTACGAGCAGTACTTC. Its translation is CASSLASGASYEQYF.

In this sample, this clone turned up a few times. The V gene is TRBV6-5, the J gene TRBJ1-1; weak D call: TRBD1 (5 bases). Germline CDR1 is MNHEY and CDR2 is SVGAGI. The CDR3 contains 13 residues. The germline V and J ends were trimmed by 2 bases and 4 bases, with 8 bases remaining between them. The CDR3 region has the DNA TGTGCCAGCAGTTACCAAGGGGTCACTGAAGCTTTCTTT. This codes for CASSYQGVTEAFF.

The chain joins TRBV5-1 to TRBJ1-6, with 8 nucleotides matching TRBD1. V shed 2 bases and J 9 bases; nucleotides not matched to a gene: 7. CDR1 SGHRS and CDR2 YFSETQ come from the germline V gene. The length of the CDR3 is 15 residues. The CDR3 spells CASSLDGQGSSPLHF. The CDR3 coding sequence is TGCGCCAGCAGCTTAGACGGACAGGGAAGTTCACCCCTCCACTTT.

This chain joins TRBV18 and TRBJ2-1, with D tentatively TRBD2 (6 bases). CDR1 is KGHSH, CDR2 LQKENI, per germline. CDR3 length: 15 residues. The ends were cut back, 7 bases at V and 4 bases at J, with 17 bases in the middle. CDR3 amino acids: CASCQMAGTYNEQFF. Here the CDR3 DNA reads TGTGCCAGCTGCCAGATGGCAGGGACTTACAATGAGCAGTTCTTC.

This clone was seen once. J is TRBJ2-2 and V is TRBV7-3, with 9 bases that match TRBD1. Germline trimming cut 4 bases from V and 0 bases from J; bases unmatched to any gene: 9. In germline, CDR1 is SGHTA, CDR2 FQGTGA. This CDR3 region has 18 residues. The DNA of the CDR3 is TGTGCCAGCAGCTCGCCACCGGGACAGGGACCGAACACCGGGGAGCTGTTTTTT. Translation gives CASSSPPGQGPNTGELFF.

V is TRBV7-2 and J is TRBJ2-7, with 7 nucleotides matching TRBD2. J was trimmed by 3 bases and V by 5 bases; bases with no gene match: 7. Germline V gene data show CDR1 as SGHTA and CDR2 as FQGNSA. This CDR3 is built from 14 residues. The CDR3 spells CASSQAGQGYEQYF. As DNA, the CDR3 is TGTGCCAGCAGCCAAGCGGGGCAGGGCTACGAGCAGTACTTC.

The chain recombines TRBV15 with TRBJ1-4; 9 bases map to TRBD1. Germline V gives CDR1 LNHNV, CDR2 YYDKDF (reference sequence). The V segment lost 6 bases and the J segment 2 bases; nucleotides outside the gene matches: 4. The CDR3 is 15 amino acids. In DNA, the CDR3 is TGTGCCACCAGTCGGGACAGGGCGACTAATGAAAAACTGTTTTTT. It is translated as CATSRDRATNEKLFF.

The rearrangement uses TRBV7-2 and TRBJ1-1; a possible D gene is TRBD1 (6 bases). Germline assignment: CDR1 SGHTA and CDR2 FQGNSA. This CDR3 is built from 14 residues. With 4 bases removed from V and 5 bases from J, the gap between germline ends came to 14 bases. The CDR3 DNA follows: TGTGCCAGCAGCTCGTCATCAGGGGCGACTGAAGCTTTCTTT. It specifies CASSSSSGATEAFF.

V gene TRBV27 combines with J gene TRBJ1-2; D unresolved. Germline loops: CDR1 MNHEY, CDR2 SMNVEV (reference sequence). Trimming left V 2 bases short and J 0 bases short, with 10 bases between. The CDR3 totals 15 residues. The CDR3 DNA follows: TGTGCCAGCAGTTTAGATCCGGGAGCTAACTATGGCTACACCTTC. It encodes CASSLDPGANYGYTF.

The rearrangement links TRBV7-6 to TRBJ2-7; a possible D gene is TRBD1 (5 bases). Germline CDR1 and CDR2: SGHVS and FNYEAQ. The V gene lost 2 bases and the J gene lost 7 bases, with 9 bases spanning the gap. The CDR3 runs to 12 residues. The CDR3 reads CASSLQGGEQYF. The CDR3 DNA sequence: TGTGCCAGCAGCTTACAGGGTGGGGAGCAGTACTTC.

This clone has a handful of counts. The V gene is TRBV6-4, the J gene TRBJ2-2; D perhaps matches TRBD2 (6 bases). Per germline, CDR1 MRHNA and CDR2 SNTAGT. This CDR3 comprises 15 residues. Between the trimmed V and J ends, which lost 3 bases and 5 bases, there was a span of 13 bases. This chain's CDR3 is CASSEGLAETGELFF. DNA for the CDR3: TGTGCCAGCAGTGAGGGTTTAGCGGAAACCGGGGAGCTGTTTTTT.

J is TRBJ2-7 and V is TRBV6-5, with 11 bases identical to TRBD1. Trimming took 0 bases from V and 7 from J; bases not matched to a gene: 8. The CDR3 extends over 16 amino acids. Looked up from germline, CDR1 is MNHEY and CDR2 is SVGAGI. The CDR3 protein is CASSYSPGTGGREQYF. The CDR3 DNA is TGTGCCAGCAGTTACTCTCCCGGGACAGGGGGGAGAGAGCAGTACTTC.

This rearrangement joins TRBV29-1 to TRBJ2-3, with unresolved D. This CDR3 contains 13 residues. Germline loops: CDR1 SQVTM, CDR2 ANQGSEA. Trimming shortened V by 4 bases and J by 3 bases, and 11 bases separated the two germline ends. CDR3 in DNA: TGCAGCGTTGGTGGGCAGACGACAGATACGCAGTATTTT. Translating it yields CSVGGQTTDTQYF.

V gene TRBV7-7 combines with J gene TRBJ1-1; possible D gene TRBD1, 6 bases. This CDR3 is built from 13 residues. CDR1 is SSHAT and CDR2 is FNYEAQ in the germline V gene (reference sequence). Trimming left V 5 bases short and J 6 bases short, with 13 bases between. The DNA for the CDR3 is TGTGCCAGCAGCACCTCAGGGGAGTCTGAAGCTTTCTTT. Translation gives CASSTSGESEAFF.

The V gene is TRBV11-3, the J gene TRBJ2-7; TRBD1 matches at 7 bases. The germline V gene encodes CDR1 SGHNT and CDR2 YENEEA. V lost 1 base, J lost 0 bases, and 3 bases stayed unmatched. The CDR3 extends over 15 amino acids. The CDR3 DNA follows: TGTGCCAGCAGCTTAGGACGGGACAGCTCCTACGAGCAGTACTTC. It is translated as CASSLGRDSSYEQYF.

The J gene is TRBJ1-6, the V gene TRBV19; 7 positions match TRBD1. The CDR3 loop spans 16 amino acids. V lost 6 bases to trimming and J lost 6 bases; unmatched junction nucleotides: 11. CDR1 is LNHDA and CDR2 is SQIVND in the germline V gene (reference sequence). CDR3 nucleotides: TGTGCCAGTAGCACATCGACAGGGACCTTTAATTCACCCCTCCACTTT. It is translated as CASSTSTGTFNSPLHF.